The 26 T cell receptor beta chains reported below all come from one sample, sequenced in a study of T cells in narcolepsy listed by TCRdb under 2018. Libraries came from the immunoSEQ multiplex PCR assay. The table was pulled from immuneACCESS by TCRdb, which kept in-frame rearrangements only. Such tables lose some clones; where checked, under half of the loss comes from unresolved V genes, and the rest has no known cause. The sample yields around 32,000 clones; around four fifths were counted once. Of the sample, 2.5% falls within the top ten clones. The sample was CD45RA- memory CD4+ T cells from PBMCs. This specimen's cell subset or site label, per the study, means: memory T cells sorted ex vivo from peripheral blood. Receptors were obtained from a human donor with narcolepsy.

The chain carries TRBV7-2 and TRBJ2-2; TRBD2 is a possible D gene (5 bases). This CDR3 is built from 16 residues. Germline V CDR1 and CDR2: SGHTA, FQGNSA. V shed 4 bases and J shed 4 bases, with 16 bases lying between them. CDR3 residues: CASSWFAGSVTGELFF. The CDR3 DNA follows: TGTGCCAGCAGCTGGTTTGCGGGTTCGGTCACCGGGGAGCTGTTTTTT.

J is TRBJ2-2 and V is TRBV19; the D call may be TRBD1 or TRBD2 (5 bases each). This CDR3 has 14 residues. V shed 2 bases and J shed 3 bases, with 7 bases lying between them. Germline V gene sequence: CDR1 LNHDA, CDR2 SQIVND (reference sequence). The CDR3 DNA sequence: TGTGCCAGTAGTATACAGGGAGACACCGGGGAGCTGTTTTTT. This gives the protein CASSIQGDTGELFF.

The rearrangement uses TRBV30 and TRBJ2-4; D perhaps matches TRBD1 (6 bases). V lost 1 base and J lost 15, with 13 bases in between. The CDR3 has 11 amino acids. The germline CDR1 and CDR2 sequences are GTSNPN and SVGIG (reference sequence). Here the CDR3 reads CAWSDTGSLYF. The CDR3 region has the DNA TGTGCCTGGAGTGACACAGGGAGTTTGTACTTC.

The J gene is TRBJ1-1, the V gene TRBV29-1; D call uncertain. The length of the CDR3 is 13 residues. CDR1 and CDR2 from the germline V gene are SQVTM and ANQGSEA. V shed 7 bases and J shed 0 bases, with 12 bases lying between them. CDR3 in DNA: TGCAGCGGTGGATTGACGTTGAACACTGAAGCTTTCTTT. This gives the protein CSGGLTLNTEAFF.

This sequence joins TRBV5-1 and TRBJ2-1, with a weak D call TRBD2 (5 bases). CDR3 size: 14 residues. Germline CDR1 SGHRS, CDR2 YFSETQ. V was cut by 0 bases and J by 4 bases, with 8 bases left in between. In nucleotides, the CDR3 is TGCGCCAGCAGCTTGGCCGGGGAGTACAATGAGCAGTTCTTC. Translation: CASSLAGEYNEQFF.

CDR3 nucleotide sequence: TGTGCCAGCAGTAACAGGGGGATCAATCAGCCCCAGCATTTT. This encodes CASSNRGINQPQHF. The chain links TRBV6-5 to TRBJ1-5; TRBD1 matches at 8 bases. V was pared by 5 bases and J by 3 bases, with 3 bases of the junction left unmatched. The germline CDR1 and CDR2 sequences are MNHEY and SVGAGI. This CDR3 region has 14 residues.

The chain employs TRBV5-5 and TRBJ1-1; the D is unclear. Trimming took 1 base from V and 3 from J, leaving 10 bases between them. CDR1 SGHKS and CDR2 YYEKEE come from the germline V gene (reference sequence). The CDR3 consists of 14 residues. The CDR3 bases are TGTGCCAGCAGCTTGACCCTGGGGTACACTGAAGCTTTCTTT. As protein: CASSLTLGYTEAFF.

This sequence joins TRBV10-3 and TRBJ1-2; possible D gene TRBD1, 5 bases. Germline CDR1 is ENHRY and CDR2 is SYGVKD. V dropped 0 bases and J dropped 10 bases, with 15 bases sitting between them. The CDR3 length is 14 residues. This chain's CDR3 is CAISESGGQGVYTF. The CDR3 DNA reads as TGTGCCATCAGTGAGTCGGGGGGTCAGGGCGTCTACACCTTC.

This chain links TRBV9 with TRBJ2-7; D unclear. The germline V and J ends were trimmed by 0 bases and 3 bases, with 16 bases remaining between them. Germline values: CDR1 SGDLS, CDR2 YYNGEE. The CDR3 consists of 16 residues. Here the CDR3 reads CASSVGVGGSLYEQYF. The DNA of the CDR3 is TGTGCCAGCAGCGTAGGGGTCGGCGGATCCCTCTACGAGCAGTACTTC.

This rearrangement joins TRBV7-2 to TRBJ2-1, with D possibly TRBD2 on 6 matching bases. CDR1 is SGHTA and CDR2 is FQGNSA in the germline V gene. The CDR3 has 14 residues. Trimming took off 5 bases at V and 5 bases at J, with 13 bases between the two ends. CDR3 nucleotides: TGTGCCAGCAGCGTGGGCGGGGTTAACAATGAGCAGTTCTTC. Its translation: CASSVGGVNNEQFF.

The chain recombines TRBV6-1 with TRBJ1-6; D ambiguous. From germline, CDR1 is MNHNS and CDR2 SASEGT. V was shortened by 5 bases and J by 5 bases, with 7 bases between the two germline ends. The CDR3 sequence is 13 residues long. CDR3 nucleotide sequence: TGTGCCAGCAGTTTGTCGAATAATTCACCCCTCCACTTT. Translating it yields CASSLSNNSPLHF.

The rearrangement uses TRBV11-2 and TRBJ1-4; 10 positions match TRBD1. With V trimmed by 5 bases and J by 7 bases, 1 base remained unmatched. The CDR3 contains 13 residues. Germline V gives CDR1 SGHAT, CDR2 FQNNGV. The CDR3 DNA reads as TGTGCCAGCAGCCGGGACAGGGGTGAAAAACTGTTTTTT. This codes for CASSRDRGEKLFF.

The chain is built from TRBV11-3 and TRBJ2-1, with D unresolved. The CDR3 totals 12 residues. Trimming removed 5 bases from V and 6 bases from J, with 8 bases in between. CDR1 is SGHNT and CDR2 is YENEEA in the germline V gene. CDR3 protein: CASSRVPNEQFF. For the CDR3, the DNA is TGTGCCAGCAGCCGAGTCCCCAATGAGCAGTTCTTC.

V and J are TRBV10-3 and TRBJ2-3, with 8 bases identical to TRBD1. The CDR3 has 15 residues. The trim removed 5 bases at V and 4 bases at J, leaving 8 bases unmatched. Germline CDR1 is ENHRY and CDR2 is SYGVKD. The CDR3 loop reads CAISPQGARADTQYF. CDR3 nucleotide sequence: TGTGCCATCAGTCCTCAGGGGGCCAGGGCAGATACGCAGTATTTT.

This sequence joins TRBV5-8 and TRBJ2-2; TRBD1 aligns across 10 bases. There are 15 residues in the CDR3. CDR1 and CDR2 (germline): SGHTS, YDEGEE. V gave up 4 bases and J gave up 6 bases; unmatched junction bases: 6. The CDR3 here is CASSRRDRGPGELFF. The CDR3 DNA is TGTGCCAGCAGCCGCCGGGACAGGGGACCCGGGGAGCTGTTTTTT.

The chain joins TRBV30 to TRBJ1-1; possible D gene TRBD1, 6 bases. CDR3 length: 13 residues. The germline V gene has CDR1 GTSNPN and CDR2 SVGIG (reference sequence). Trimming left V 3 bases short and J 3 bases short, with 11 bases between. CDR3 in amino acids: CAWRHRADTEAFF. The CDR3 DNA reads TGTGCCTGGAGGCACAGGGCGGACACTGAAGCTTTCTTT.

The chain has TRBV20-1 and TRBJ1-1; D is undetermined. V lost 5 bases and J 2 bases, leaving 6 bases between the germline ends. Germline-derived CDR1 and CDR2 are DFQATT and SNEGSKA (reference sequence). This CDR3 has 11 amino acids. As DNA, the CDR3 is TGCAGTGCTCCTTTCAACACTGAAGCTTTCTTT. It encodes CSAPFNTEAFF.

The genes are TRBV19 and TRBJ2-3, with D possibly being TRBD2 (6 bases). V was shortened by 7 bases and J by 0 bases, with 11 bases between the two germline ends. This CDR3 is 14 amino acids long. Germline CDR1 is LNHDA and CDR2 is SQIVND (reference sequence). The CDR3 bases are TGTGCCAGTAAATTAGCGGCGAGCACAGATACGCAGTATTTT. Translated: CASKLAASTDTQYF. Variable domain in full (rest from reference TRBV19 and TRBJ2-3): DGGITQSPKYLFRKEGQNVTLSCEQNLNHDAMYWYRQDPGQGLRLIYYSQIVNDFQKGDIAEGYSVSREKKESFPLTVTSAQKNPTAFYLCASKLAASTDTQYFGPGTRLTVL.

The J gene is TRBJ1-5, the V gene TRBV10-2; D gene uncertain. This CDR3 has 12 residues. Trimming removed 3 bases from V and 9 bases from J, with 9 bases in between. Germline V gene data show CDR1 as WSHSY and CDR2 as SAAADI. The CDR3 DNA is TGCGCCAGCAGTGAAGTGGAAGGGCCCCAGCATTTT. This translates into CASSEVEGPQHF.

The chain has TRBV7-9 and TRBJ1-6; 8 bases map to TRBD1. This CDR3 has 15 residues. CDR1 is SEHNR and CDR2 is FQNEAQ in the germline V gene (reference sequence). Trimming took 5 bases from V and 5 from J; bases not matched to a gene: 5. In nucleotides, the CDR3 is TGTGCCAGCAGCCGCCAGGGGGCGGATAATTCACCCCTCCACTTT. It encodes CASSRQGADNSPLHF. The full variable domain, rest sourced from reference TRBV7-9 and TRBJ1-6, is DTGVSQNPRHKITKRGQNVTFRCDPISEHNRLYWYRQTLGQGPEFLTYFQNEAQLEKSRLLSDRFSAERPKGSFSTLEIQRTEQGDSAMYLCASSRQGADNSPLHFGNGTRLTVT.

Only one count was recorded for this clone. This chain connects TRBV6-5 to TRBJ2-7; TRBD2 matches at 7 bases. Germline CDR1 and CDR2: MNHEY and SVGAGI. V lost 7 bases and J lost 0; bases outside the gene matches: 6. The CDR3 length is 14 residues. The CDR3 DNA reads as TGTGCCAGCATGTTAACGGGAGGCTCCTACGAGCAGTACTTC. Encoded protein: CASMLTGGSYEQYF.

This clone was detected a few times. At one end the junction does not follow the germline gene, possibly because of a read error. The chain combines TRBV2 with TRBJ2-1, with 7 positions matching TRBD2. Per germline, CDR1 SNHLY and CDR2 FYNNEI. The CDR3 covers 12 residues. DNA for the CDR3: TGTGCCAGCAGTGAAGAAAGGACCCGGGGGGTCTTC. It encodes CASSEERTRGVF. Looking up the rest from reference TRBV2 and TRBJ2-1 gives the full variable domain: EPEVTQTPSHQVTQMGQEVILRCVPISNHLYFYWYRQILGQKVEFLVSFYNNEISEKSEIFDDQFSVERPDGSNFTLKIRSTKLEDSAMYFCASSEERTRGVFGPGTRLTVL.

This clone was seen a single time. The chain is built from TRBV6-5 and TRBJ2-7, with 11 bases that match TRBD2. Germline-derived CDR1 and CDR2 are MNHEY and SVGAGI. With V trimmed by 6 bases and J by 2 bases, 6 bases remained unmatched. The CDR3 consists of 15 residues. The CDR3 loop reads CASRLLAGGAYEQYF. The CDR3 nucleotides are TGTGCCAGCAGACTGCTAGCGGGAGGTGCCTACGAGCAGTACTTC.

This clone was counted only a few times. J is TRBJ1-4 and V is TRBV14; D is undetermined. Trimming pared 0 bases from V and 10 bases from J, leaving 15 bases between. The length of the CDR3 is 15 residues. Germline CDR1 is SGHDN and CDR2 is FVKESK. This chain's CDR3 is CASSQDAGSAGKLFF. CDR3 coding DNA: TGTGCCAGCAGCCAAGATGCAGGTTCGGCGGGAAAACTGTTTTTT.

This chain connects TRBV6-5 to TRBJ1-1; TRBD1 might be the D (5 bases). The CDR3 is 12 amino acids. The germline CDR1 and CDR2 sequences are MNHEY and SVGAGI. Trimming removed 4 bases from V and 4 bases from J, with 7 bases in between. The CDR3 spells CASSFGGTEAFF. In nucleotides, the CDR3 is TGTGCCAGCAGTTTTGGGGGCACTGAAGCTTTCTTT.

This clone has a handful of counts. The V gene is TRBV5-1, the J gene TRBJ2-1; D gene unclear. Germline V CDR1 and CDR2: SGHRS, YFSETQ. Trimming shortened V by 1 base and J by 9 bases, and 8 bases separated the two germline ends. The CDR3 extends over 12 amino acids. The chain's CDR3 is CASSLLGFEQFF. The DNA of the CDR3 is TGCGCCAGCAGCTTGTTGGGGTTTGAGCAGTTCTTC.